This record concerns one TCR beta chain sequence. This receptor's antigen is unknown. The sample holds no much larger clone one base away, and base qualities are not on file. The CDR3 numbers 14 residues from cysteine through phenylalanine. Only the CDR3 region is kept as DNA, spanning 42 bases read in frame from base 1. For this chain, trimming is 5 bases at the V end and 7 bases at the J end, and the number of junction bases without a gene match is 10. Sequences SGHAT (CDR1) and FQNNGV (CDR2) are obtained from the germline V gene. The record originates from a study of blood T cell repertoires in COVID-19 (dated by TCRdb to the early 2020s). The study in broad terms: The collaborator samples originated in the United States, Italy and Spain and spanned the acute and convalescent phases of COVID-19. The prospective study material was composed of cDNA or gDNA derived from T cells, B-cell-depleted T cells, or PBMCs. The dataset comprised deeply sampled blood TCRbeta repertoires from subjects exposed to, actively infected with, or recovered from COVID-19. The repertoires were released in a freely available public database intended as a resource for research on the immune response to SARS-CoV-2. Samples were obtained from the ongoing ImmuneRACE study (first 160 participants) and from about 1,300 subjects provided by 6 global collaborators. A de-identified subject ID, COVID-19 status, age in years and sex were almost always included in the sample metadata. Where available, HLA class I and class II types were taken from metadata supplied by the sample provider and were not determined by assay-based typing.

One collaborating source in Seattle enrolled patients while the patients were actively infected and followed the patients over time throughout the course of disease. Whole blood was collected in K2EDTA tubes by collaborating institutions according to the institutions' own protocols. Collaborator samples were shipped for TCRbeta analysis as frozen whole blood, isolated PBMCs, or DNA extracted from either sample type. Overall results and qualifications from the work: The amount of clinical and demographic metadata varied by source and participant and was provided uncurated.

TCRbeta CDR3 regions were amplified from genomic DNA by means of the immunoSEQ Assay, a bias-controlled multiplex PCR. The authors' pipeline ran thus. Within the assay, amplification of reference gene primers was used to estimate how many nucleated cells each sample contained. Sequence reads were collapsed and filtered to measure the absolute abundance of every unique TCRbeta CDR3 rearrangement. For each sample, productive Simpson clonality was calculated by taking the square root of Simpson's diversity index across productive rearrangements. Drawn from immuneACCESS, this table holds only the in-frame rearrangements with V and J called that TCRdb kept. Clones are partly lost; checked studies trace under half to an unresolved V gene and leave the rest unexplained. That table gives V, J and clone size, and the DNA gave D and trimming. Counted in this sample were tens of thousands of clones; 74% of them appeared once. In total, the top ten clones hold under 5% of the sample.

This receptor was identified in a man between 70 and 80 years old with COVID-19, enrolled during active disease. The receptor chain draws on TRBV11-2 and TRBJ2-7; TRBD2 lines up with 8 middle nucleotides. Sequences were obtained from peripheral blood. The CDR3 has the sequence CASSPVSGTREQYF. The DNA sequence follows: TGTGCCAGCAGCCCGGTTAGCGGGACGAGGGAGCAGTACTTC.